The rows below give T cell receptor beta chains drawn from one sample of a study of read filtering for tumor transcriptome and immune sequencing. One entry per CDR3 protein results from TCRdb running MiXCR on the reads. The data hold fewer than 90,000 distinct CDR3 sequences, with 9% to 15% observed a single time. Sequences were obtained from a population of CD138-negative cells sorted from bone marrow. These receptors came from a donor at least 40 years old with multiple myeloma. CDR3s include the opening cysteine and the closing phenylalanine or tryptophan.

V gene,J gene,CDR3 protein
TRBV12-3/TRBV12-4,TRBJ1-1,CASNRDIGSEAFF
TRBV5-1,TRBJ2-7,CASSLAERGRSYEQYF
TRBV7-2,TRBJ2-5,CASSYGRGGYETQYF
TRBV28,TRBJ2-1,CASSLYEGSSYNEQFF
TRBV7-6,TRBJ1-1,CASSLAGDTEAFF
TRBV11-2,TRBJ2-5,CASSSRLVGGRETQYF
TRBV7-2,TRBJ2-7,CASSPRGGTYEQYF
TRBV29-1,TRBJ2-5,CSVDGQEGYQETQYF
TRBV29-1,TRBJ2-5,CSVGSQLAGVGETQYF
TRBV11-2,TRBJ2-5,CASSPSGLWETQYF
TRBV7-9,TRBJ2-3,CASSLALVPFPWNF
TRBV29-1,TRBJ2-2,CSVTGVNTGELFF
TRBV5-6,TRBJ2-1,CASSPGTTGEQFF
TRBV5-1,TRBJ2-2,CASSLDITATGELFF
TRBV20-1,TRBJ2-5,CSGGRDETQYF
TRBV2,.,CASSEDRELFF
TRBV7-9,TRBJ2-1,CASSPPLGLSLMNEQFF
TRBV10-2,TRBJ2-1,CASKLELASNEQFF
TRBV5-1,TRBJ2-1,CASSTASGSSYNEQFF
TRBV20-1,TRBJ2-7,CSARREGFYEQYF
TRBV19,TRBJ2-7,CASSIAGTGVYEQYF
TRBV12-3/TRBV12-4,TRBJ1-1,CASNSPRQGIGTEAFF
TRBV18,TRBJ2-3,CASSPDRPFTDTQYF
TRBV3-1,TRBJ2-1,CASSQGFSPNNEQFF
TRBV20-1,TRBJ2-5,CSAYSTRAGETQYF
TRBV28,TRBJ2-5,CASSFRTGGFPQYF
TRBV5-1,TRBJ2-7,CASSQPGQGRYSYEQYF
TRBV5-1,TRBJ1-2,CASSAPEGGAGYGYTF
TRBV7-9,TRBJ2-7,CASSAPGTSGRGDYEQYF
TRBV27,TRBJ2-1,CASSLAGFYNEQFF
TRBV5-1,TRBJ1-4,CASSEQGDRNEELFF
TRBV10-3,TRBJ2-5,CAISEGIQRKTQYF
TRBV29-1,TRBJ2-2,CSAGNTGELFF
TRBV5-5,TRBJ2-1,CASSLGPGGNEQFF
TRBV7-9,TRBJ2-1,CASSSANEQFF
TRBV14,TRBJ1-1,CASSQARGTEAFF
TRBV20-1,TRBJ2-7,CSANPDPYEQYF
TRBV20-1,TRBJ1-6,CSARDPRDRGRWSPLHF
TRBV6-2/TRBV6-3,TRBJ1-1,CASAKTDSAAFF
TRBV7-9,TRBJ1-1,CASSKNNGNTEAFF
TRBV19,TRBJ1-1,CASTDWAEAFF
TRBV20-1,TRBJ1-1,CSARSGGPSTEAFF
TRBV28,TRBJ2-1,CASASSYNEQFF
TRBV2,TRBJ2-3,CASSELALDTQYF
TRBV6-2/TRBV6-3,TRBJ1-1,CASSLLRGPNTEAFF
TRBV6-2/TRBV6-3,TRBJ2-1,CASSEADEQFF
TRBV20-1,TRBJ2-1,CSAIGQVSYNEQFF
TRBV28,TRBJ2-1,CASSFVASSYNEQFF
TRBV9,TRBJ1-5,CASSLGAETYSNQPQHF
TRBV3-1,TRBJ2-6,CASSQGTYPSGANVLTF
TRBV3-1,TRBJ2-1,CASSHTGLGEQFF
TRBV24-1,TRBJ2-5,CATSVWGQETQYF
TRBV20-1,TRBJ2-3,CSAKEPGQGTDTQYF
TRBV7-9,TRBJ2-3,CASSSELNTDTQYF
TRBV18,TRBJ2-6,CASSESTPSGANVLTF
TRBV2,TRBJ2-7,CASKGEGGTEQYF
TRBV12-3/TRBV12-4,TRBJ2-7,CASSFGREQYF
TRBV6-1,TRBJ2-5,CASSDLTGRGETQYF
TRBV29-1,TRBJ1-2,CSVDNPDSYYGYTF
TRBV7-3,TRBJ2-3,CASSRGAVTQYF